Following are 9 T cell receptor beta chains from one sample sequenced in a study of human T cells and chemical hapten exposure. TCRdb fed the RACE reads into MiXCR, producing one record per CDR3 protein. The data hold roughly 100,000 distinct CDR3 sequences, with 10% to 12% observed a single time. Regarding time point: pre-sensitization, week 0. Treatment given: therapeutic diphenylcyclopropenone sensitization with weekly scalp DPC. The source was whole blood, collected in connection with sensitization to the hapten diphenylcyclopropenone (DPC). The receptor set was obtained from a woman aged 55-75 years with alopecia areata. Some clones in this sample may be carry-over from other donors' samples.

This chain uses TRBV6-8 with TRBJ2-1; a possible D gene is TRBD1 (5 bases). V lost 5 bases and J lost 14, with 19 bases in between. This CDR3 spans 13 amino acids. CDR1 and CDR2 (germline): MNHGY, SAAAGT. CDR3 region: CASSRFVRVSEFF. The CDR3 coding sequence is TGTGCCAGCAGTAGGTTTGTCAGGGTCTCTGAGTTCTTC.

This clonotype has a handful of counts. An end of the junction differs from the germline gene, which may be a read error. V is TRBV7-2 and J is TRBJ2-7, with TRBD2 as a possible D gene (5 bases). Germline CDR1 is SGHTA and CDR2 is FQGNSA. The CDR3 has 16 residues. As DNA, the CDR3 is TGTGCCAGCAGCTTAGCCCTTGTACTAGTCTCCCACGAGCAGTACTTC. This translates into CASSLALVLVSHEQYF.

This clonotype was seen a handful of times. The rearrangement links TRBV5-5 to TRBJ2-3, with 7 bases identical to TRBD1. The CDR3 covers 14 residues. Germline trimming cut 3 bases from V and 3 bases from J; bases unmatched to any gene: 4. The germline gives CDR1 SGHKS, CDR2 YYEKEE (reference sequence). The CDR3 region is CASSSTGLTDTQYF. For the CDR3, the DNA is TGTGCCAGCAGCTCGACAGGGCTGACAGATACGCAGTATTTT.

This clonotype was counted at least ten times. The V and J genes are TRBV7-2 and TRBJ2-7; 7 positions match TRBD1. This CDR3 comprises 13 residues. Looked up from germline, CDR1 is SGHTA and CDR2 is FQGNSA. The V gene end was trimmed by 5 bases and the J gene end by 2 bases; junction bases not matched to a gene: 3. The CDR3 DNA is TGTGCCAGCAGCAGACAGGGCCCCTACGAGCAGTACTTC. Protein sequence: CASSRQGPYEQYF.

About this clonotype itself: A much larger clonotype is one base distant, so this may be a read error. The chain recombines TRBV30 with TRBJ1-3; D unresolved. Germline V gene sequence: CDR1 GTSNPN, CDR2 SVGIG (reference sequence). The length of the CDR3 is 15 residues. This chain's CDR3 is CAWSQRWWNRNTINF. The CDR3 DNA sequence: TGTGCCTGGAGTCAGCGGTGGTGGAATCGAAACACCATAAATTTT.

This clonotype was recorded many times. This sequence joins TRBV6-5 and TRBJ2-2, with 8 bases aligning to TRBD2. Germline CDR1 reads MNHEY; CDR2 reads SVGAGI. The trim removed 2 bases at V and 4 bases at J, leaving 6 bases unmatched. This CDR3 contains 16 residues. The DNA for the CDR3 is TGTGCCAGCAGTTACGACGGGGCGGGGGGCACCGGGGAGCTGTTTTTT. Protein: CASSYDGAGGTGELFF.

This clonotype turned up a few times. This rearrangement joins TRBV30 to TRBJ1-2, with TRBD1 matching 7 bases. The length of the CDR3 is 13 residues. J lost 8 bases, V lost 0 bases, and 6 bases had no gene match. Germline V gene sequence: CDR1 GTSNPN, CDR2 SVGIG (reference sequence). CDR3 sequence: CAWSVRRGDGYTF. As DNA, the CDR3 is TGTGCCTGGAGTGTACGCAGGGGGGACGGCTACACCTTC.

Note on this clonotype: In this CDR3 the conserved last residue, phenylalanine or tryptophan, is missing, so a read error is likely. The limits of the CDR3 on the DNA are not certain, so only TCRdb's listed CDR3 is given. The chain couples TRBV11-3 to TRBJ1-2. The length of the CDR3 is 12 amino acids, counting both ends. Germline V CDR1 and CDR2: SGHNT, YENEEA. CDR3 sequence reads: CASPHRESADFI.

The genes are TRBV12-3 or TRBV12-4 and TRBJ1-6; D ambiguous. The V gene lost 10 bases and the J gene lost 7 bases, with 17 bases spanning the gap. CDR3 size: 14 residues. CDR3 sequence reads: CATLARRGNSPLHF. In DNA form, the CDR3 reads TGTGCCACCCTGGCCCGAAGAGGGAATTCACCCCTCCACTTT.